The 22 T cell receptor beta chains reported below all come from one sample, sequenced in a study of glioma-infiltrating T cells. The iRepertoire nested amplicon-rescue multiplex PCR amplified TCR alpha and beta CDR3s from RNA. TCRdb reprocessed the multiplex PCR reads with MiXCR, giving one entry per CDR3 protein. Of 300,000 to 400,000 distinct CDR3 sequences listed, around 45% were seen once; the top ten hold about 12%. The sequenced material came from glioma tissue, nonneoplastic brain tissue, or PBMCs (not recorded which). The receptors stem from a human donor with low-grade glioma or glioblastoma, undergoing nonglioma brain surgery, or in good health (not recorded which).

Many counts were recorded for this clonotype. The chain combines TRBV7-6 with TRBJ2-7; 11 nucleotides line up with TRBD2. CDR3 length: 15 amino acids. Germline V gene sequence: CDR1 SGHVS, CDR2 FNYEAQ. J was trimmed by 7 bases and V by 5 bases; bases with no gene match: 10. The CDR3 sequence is CASSRGLAALGEQYF. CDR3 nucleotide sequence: TGTGCCAGCAGCCGGGGACTAGCGGCACTTGGGGAGCAGTACTTC.

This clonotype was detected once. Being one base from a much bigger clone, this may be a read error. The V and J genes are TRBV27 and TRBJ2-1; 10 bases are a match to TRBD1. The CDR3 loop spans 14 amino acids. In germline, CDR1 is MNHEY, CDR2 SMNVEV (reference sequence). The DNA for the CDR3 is TGTGCCAGCAGCCGGGACAGGGGTTACAATGAGCAGCTCTTC. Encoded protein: CASSRDRGYNEQLF.

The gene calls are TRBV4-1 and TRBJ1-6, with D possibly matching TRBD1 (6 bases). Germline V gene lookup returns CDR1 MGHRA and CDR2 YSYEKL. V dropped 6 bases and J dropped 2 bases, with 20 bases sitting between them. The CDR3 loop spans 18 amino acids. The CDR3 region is CASRRLGGLSTYNSPLHF. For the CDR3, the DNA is TGCGCCAGCAGGCGTCTTGGGGGGCTATCGACCTATAATTCACCCCTCCACTTT.

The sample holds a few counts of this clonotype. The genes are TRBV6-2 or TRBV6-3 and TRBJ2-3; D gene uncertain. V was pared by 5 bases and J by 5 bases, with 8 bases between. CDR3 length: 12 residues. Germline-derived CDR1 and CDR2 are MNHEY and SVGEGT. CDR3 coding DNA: TGTGCCAGCAGTGAGTCGAGAGATACGCAGTATTTT. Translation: CASSESRDTQYF.

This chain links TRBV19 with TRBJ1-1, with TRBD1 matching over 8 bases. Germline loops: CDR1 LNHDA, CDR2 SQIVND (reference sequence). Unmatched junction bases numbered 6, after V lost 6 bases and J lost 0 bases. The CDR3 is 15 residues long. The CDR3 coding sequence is TGTGCCAGTAGCGAAAAACAGGGGGTGAACACTGAAGCTTTCTTT. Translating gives CASSEKQGVNTEAFF.

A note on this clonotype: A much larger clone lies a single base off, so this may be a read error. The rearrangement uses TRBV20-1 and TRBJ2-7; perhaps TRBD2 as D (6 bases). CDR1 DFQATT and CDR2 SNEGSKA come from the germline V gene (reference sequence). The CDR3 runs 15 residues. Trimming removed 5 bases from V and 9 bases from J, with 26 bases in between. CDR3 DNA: TGCAGTGCTTCAACCGGGACTCTGGTGAAGGGCGGGCAGTACTTC. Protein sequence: CSASTGTLVKGGQYF.

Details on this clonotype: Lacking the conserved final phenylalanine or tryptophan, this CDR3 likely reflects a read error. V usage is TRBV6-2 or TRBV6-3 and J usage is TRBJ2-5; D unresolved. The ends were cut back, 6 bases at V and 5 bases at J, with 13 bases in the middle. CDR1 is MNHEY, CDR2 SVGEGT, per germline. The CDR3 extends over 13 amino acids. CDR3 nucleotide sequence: TGTGCCAGCAGGAGAATGTCAGGCGAGACCCAGTACTCC. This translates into CASRRMSGETQYS.

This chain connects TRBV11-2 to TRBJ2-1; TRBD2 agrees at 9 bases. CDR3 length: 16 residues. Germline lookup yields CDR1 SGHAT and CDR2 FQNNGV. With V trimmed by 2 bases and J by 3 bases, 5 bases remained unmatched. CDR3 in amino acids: CASSLLAGGIYNEQFF. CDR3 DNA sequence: TGTGCCAGCAGCTTATTGGCGGGAGGGATCTACAATGAGCAGTTCTTC.

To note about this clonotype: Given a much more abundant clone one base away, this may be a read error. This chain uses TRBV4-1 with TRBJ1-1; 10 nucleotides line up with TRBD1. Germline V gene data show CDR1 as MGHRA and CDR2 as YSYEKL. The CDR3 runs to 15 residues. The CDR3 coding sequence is TGCGCCAGCAGCCTAGCGGGACAGGGGAACATTGAAGCTTTCTTT. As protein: CASSLAGQGNIEAFF.

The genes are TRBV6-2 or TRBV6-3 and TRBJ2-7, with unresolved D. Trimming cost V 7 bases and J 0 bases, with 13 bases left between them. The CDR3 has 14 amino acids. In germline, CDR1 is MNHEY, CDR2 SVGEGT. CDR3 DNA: TGTGCCAGCACCCAGACGGGCATCTCCTACGAGCAGTACTTC. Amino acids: CASTQTGISYEQYF.

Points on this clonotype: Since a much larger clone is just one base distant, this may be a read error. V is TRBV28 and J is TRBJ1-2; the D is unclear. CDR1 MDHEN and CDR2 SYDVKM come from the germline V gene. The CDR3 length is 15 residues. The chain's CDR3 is CASRPDRHRGYGCTF. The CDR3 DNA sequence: TGTGCCAGCAGACCCGACCGACATCGCGGCTATGGCTGCACCTTC.

CDR3 amino acids: CSARDLFFGQQETQYF. In nucleotides, the CDR3 is TGCAGTGCTAGAGACCTATTTTTTGGACAGCAAGAGACCCAGTACTTC. The chain combines TRBV20-1 with TRBJ2-5; tentative D call: TRBD1 (6 bases). CDR1 is DFQATT, CDR2 SNEGSKA, per germline (reference sequence). The CDR3 covers 16 residues. V was cut by 0 bases and J by 2 bases, with 16 bases left in between.

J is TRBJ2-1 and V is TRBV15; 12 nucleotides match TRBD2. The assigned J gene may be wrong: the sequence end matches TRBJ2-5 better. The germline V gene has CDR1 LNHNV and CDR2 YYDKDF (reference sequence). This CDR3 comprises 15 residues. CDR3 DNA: TGTGCCACCAGCAGAGAGACTAGCGGGGGTCAGACCCAGTACTTC. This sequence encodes CATSRETSGGQTQYF.

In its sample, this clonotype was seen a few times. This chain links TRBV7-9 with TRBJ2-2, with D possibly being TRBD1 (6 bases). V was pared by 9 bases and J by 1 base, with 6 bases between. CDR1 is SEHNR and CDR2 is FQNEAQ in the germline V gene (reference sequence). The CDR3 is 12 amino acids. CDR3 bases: TGTGCCAGGGGACAGAACACCGGGGAGCTGTTTTTT. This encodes CARGQNTGELFF.

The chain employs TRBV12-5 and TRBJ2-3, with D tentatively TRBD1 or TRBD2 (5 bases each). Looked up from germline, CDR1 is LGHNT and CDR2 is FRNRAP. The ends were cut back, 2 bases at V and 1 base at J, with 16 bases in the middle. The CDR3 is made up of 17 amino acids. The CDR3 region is CASGLPGSVGGTDTQYF. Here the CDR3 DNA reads TGTGCTAGTGGTTTGCCCGGGTCGGTGGGGGGCACAGATACGCAGTATTTT.

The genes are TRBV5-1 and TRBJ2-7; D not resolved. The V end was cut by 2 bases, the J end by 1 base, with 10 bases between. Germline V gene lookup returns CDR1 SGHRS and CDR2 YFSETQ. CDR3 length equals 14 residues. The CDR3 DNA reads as TGCGCCAGCAGCTTCGGAGCACGGTCCTACGAGCAGTACTTC. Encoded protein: CASSFGARSYEQYF.

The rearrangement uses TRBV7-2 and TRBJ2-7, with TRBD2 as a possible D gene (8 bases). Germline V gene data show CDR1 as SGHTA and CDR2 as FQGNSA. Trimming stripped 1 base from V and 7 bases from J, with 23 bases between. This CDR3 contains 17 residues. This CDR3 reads CASSLDPHTGGGLEQYF. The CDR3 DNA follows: TGTGCCAGCAGCTTAGACCCCCACACGGGAGGGGGCCTGGAGCAGTACTTC.

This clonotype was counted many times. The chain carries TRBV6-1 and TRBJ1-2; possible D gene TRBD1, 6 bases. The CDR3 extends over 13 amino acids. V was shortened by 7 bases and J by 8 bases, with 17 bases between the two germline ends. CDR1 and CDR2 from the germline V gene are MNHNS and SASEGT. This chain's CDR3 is CASTYGQNTGYTF. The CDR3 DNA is TGTGCCAGCACCTACGGACAGAATACCGGCTACACCTTC.

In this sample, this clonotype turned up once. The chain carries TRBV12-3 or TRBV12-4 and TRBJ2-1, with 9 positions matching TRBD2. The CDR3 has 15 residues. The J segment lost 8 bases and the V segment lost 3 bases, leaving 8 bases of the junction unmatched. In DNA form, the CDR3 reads TGTGCCAGCAGTTTTGTGTCTAGCGGGAAATATGAGCAGTTCTTC. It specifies CASSFVSSGKYEQFF.

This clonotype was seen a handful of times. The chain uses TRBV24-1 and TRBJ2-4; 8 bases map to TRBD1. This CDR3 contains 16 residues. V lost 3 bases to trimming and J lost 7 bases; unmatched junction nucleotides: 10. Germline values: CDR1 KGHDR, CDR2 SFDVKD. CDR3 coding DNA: TGTGCCACCAGTGATCCCGGGGACAGGTTGGGGAACATTCAGTACTTC. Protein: CATSDPGDRLGNIQYF.

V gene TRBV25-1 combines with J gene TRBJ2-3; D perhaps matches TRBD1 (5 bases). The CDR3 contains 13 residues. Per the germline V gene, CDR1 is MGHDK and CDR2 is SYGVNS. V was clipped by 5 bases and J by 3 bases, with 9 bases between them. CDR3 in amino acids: CASSIPGTDTQYF. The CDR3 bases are TGTGCCAGCAGTATTCCAGGGACAGATACGCAGTATTTT.

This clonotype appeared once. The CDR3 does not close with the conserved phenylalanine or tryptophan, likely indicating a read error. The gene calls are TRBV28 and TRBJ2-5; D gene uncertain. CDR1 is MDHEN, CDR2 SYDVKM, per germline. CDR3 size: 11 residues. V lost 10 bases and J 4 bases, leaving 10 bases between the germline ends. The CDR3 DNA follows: TGTGCCACCAGCCTCGCAGAGACCCAGTACCTC. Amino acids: CATSLAETQYL.